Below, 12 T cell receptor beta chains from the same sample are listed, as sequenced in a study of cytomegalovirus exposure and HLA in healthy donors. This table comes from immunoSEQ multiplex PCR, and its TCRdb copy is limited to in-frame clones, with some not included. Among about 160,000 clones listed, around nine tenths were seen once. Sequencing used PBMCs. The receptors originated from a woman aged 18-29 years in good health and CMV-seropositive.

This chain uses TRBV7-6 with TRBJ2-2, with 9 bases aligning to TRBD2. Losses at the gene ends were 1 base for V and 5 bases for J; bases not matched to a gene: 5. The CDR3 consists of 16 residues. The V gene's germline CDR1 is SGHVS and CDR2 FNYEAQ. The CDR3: CASSLEVAGDTGELFF. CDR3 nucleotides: TGTGCCAGCAGCTTAGAGGTAGCGGGAGATACCGGGGAGCTGTTTTTT.

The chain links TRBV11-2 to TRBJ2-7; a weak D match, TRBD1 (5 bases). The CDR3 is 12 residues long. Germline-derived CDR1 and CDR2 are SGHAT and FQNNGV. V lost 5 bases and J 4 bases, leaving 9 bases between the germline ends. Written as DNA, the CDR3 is TGTGCCAGCAGCCTCGACAGTTACGAGCAGTACTTC. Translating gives CASSLDSYEQYF.

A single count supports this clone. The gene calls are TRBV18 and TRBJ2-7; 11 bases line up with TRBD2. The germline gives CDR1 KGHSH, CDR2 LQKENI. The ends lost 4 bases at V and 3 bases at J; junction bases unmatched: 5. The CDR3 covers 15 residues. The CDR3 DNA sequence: TGTGCCAGCTCACTCGGACTAGCGGGTAACTACGAGCAGTACTTC. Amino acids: CASSLGLAGNYEQYF.

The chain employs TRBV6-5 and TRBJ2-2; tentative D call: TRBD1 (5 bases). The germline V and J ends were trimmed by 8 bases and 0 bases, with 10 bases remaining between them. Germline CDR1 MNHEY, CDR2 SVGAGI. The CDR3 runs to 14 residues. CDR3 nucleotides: TGTGCCAGCGTGGGGCGGCCGAACACCGGGGAGCTGTTTTTT. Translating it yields CASVGRPNTGELFF.

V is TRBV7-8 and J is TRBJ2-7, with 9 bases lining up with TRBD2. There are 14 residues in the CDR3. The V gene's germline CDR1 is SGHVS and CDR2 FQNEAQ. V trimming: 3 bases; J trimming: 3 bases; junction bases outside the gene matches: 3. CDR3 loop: CASSLREGLYEQYF. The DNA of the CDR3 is TGTGCCAGCAGCTTGCGGGAGGGCCTCTACGAGCAGTACTTC.

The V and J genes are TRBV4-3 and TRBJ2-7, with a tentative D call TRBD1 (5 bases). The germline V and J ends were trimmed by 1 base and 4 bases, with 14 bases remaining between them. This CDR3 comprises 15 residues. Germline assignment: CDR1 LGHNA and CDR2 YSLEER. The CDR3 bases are TGCGCCAGCAGCCAAGCCCAGGGTATCTCTTACGAGCAGTACTTC. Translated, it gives CASSQAQGISYEQYF.

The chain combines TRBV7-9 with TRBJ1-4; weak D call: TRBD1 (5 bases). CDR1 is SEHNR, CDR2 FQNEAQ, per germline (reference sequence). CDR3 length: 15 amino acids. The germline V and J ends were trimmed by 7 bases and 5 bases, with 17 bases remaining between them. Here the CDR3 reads CASTLSGPFNEKLFF. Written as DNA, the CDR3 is TGTGCCAGCACCCTATCAGGGCCGTTCAATGAAAAACTGTTTTTT.

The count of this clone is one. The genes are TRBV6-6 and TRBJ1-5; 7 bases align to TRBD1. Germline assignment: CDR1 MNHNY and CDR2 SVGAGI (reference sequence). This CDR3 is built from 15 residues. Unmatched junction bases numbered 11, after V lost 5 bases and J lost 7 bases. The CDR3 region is CASSPQGGQRQPQHF. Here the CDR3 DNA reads TGTGCCAGCAGTCCCCAGGGGGGACAGCGACAGCCCCAGCATTTT.

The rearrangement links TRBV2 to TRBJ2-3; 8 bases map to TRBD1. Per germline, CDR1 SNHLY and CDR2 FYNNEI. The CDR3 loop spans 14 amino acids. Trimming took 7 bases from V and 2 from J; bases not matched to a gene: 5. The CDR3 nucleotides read TGTGCCAGCAAAAGGACAGGGCCCACAGATACGCAGTATTTT. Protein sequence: CASKRTGPTDTQYF.

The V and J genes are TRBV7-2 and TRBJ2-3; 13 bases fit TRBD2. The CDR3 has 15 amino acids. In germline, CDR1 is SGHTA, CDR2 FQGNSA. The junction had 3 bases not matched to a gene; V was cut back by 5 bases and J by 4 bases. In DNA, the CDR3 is TGTGCCAGCAGCCGGACTAGCGGGAGTTCAGATACGCAGTATTTT. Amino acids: CASSRTSGSSDTQYF.

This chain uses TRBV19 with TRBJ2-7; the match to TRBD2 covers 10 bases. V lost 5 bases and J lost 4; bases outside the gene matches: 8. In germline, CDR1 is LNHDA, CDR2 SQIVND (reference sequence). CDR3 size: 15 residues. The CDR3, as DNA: TGTGCCAGTAGTTTCTCTAGCGGGAGAGGATACGAGCAGTACTTC. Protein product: CASSFSSGRGYEQYF.

The CDR3 loop is CASSQWGGVRNEQFF. Here the CDR3 DNA reads TGTGCCAGCAGCCAGTGGGGGGGAGTTCGGAATGAGCAGTTCTTC. The chain is built from TRBV14 and TRBJ2-1; 7 nucleotides align to TRBD2. CDR3 length: 15 residues. V shed 3 bases, J shed 7 bases, and the junction held 9 bases outside the gene matches. Looked up from germline, CDR1 is SGHDN and CDR2 is FVKESK.